A single sample gave rise to the 14 T cell receptor beta chains below, sequenced in a study of T-cell memory formation after mild COVID-19. In TCRdb, the 5' RACE reads were re-called with MiXCR into one record per CDR3 protein. Of approximately 400,000 distinct CDR3 sequences listed, approximately 18% were seen once; the top ten hold about 22%. Material: PBMCs or a T cell subset sorted from them (not recorded which). The origin of the receptors is a man between 18 and 29 years old who had mild COVID-19 (a few samples of this study predate the infection). Cell type and time point are not known.

The chain employs TRBV12-3 or TRBV12-4 and TRBJ2-1, with TRBD2 as a possible D gene (6 bases). The CDR3 has 17 amino acids. Trimming removed 6 bases at V and 2 bases at J, with 20 bases between. CDR3 sequence (DNA): TGTGCCAGCAGCTCACACCAGGCGGGACGGGCCTACAATGAGCAGTTCTTC. Protein: CASSSHQAGRAYNEQFF.

This clonotype has just a few counts. V and J are TRBV10-3 and TRBJ2-5; 10 nucleotides match TRBD1. From germline, CDR1 is ENHRY and CDR2 SYGVKD. Losses at the gene ends were 6 bases for V and 5 bases for J; bases not matched to a gene: 6. CDR3 length equals 14 residues. The CDR3: CAIRETGGAETQYF. For the CDR3, the DNA is TGTGCCATCAGGGAGACAGGGGGCGCTGAGACCCAGTACTTC.

This clonotype was seen only a few times. The rearrangement joins TRBV9 to TRBJ2-1, with D possibly TRBD1 on 5 matching bases. V was clipped by 0 bases and J by 7 bases, with 11 bases between them. The CDR3 is 14 amino acids. Germline V gives CDR1 SGDLS, CDR2 YYNGEE. This CDR3 is CASSVGGRVNEQFF. CDR3 bases: TGTGCCAGCAGCGTAGGGGGCAGAGTGAATGAGCAGTTCTTC.

This clonotype was seen a handful of times. The V call is TRBV20-1, the J call TRBJ2-7; no definite D call. The V end lost 5 bases, the J end lost 3 bases, and 5 bases lay between the germline ends. Germline CDR1 is DFQATT and CDR2 is SNEGSKA (reference sequence). The CDR3 length is 10 residues. The CDR3 DNA reads TGCAGTGCTCTCAACTACGAGCAGTACTTC. Translated, it gives CSALNYEQYF.

The sample holds one count of this clonotype. The chain recombines TRBV7-9 with TRBJ1-2; no clear D gene. Germline V gives CDR1 SEHNR, CDR2 FQNEAQ (reference sequence). This CDR3 comprises 13 residues. The ends were cut back, 8 bases at V and 2 bases at J, with 12 bases in the middle. CDR3 DNA: TGTGCCAGCGGTCGGCATCTAAACTATGGCTACACCTTC. Translated: CASGRHLNYGYTF.

This clonotype was counted between two and nine times. The V gene is TRBV11-2, the J gene TRBJ1-2; D is unresolved. This CDR3 contains 15 residues. Trimming left V 8 bases short and J 2 bases short, with 18 bases between. Germline CDR1 is SGHAT and CDR2 is FQNNGV. CDR3 residues: CASRLPGRLNYGYTF. The DNA of the CDR3 is TGTGCCAGCCGTCTCCCCGGGCGGTTAAACTATGGCTACACCTTC.

This clonotype was observed many times. The chain employs TRBV6-2 or TRBV6-3 and TRBJ1-1, with 7 bases aligning to TRBD1. The CDR3 is 15 residues long. Per germline, CDR1 MNHEY and CDR2 SVGEGT. V was pared by 2 bases and J by 10 bases, with 13 bases of the junction left unmatched. CDR3: CASSYPWYRGKGAFF. The CDR3 DNA is TGTGCCAGCAGTTACCCTTGGTACAGGGGCAAGGGAGCTTTCTTT.

The rearrangement links TRBV28 to TRBJ2-3; D tentatively reads TRBD1 or TRBD2 (6 bases each). The ends were cut back, 4 bases at V and 1 base at J, with 18 bases in the middle. Per the germline V gene, CDR1 is MDHEN and CDR2 is SYDVKM. The CDR3 has 17 amino acids. CDR3 nucleotides: TGTGCCAGCAGTTCCCGTCGTTGGGGGGCTCGCACAGATACGCAGTATTTT. Its translation is CASSSRRWGARTDTQYF.

V usage is TRBV7-2 and J usage is TRBJ1-2, with 9 positions matching TRBD1. The CDR3 contains 16 residues. Unmatched junction bases numbered 7, after V lost 3 bases and J lost 2 bases. Germline CDR1 reads SGHTA; CDR2 reads FQGNSA. CDR3 coding DNA: TGTGCCAGCAGCTTCCCCCTACAGGGGGCGAACTATGGCTACACCTTC. It codes for CASSFPLQGANYGYTF.

This clonotype was observed a handful of times. V gene TRBV15 combines with J gene TRBJ2-3; the match to TRBD2 covers 10 bases. Germline loops: CDR1 LNHNV, CDR2 YYDKDF (reference sequence). There are 15 residues in the CDR3. The V and J ends lost 5 bases and 4 bases, in that order; junction bases with no gene match: 6. CDR3 coding DNA: TGTGCCACCAGCCGAAGCGGGGGGGAAGCAGATACGCAGTATTTT. Translating it yields CATSRSGGEADTQYF. Supplemented by reference TRBV15 and TRBJ2-3, the full variable domain reads DAMVIQNPRYQVTQFGKPVTLSCSQTLNHNVMYWYQQKSSQAPKLLFHYYDKDFNNEADTPDNFQSRRPNTSFCFLDIRSPGLGDTAMYLCATSRSGGEADTQYFGPGTRLTVL.

This clonotype showed up many times. This chain joins TRBV7-2 and TRBJ2-5; D call uncertain. The V end lost 3 bases, the J end lost 4 bases, and 6 bases lay between the germline ends. This CDR3 has 12 residues. Germline V gives CDR1 SGHTA, CDR2 FQGNSA. In nucleotides, the CDR3 is TGTGCCAGCAGCTTCGCCCGAGAGACCCAGTACTTC. It encodes CASSFARETQYF.

The V and J genes are TRBV28 and TRBJ1-5; D remains ambiguous. V was shortened by 5 bases and J by 5 bases, with 10 bases between the two germline ends. Germline lookup yields CDR1 MDHEN and CDR2 SYDVKM. This CDR3 region has 13 residues. CDR3 nucleotides: TGTGCCAGCAGTGCGTCTCCTTATCAGCCCCAGCATTTT. It codes for CASSASPYQPQHF.

This clonotype was found many times. The chain couples TRBV4-3 to TRBJ1-3; 8 positions match TRBD1. This CDR3 region has 15 residues. V was pared by 6 bases and J by 3 bases, with 7 bases of the junction left unmatched. CDR1 is LGHNA, CDR2 YSLEER, per germline. CDR3 DNA sequence: TGCGCCAGCAGTCAAAGCAGGGGGCTTGGAAACACCATATATTTT. As protein: CASSQSRGLGNTIYF.

Only a few counts were recorded for this clonotype. The rearrangement links TRBV19 to TRBJ1-2, with TRBD1 matching 7 bases. This CDR3 comprises 14 residues. Trimming at V came to 11 bases and at J to 1 base, leaving 10 bases not matched to a gene. In germline, CDR1 is LNHDA, CDR2 SQIVND (reference sequence). The DNA of the CDR3 is TGTGCCTCTAAGACAGGGTCTATTAACTATGGCTACACCTTC. Its translation: CASKTGSINYGYTF.